Each of the 18 T cell receptor beta chains below was sequenced from the same sample in a study of blood T cell repertoires in COVID-19. Generated by immunoSEQ multiplex PCR, the TCRdb table keeps only in-frame clones and is missing some. The table has approximately 260,000 clones, approximately 78% seen once. Sequencing used peripheral blood. The receptors originated from a woman in her fifties or sixties with active or convalescent COVID-19.

J is TRBJ2-7 and V is TRBV10-2; 8 bases map to TRBD2. Germline V gene sequence: CDR1 WSHSY, CDR2 SAAADI. With 10 bases clipped from V and 0 bases from J, the junction kept 14 bases outside the gene matches. This CDR3 contains 16 residues. This CDR3 reads CAISHRGGLRSYEQYF. The CDR3 DNA is TGCGCCATTAGCCACCGGGGGGGCCTCCGCTCCTACGAGCAGTACTTC.

The chain links TRBV18 to TRBJ1-2; TRBD1 aligns across 11 bases. The CDR3 is 17 residues long. Losses at the gene ends were 3 bases for V and 8 bases for J; bases not matched to a gene: 14. Per germline, CDR1 KGHSH and CDR2 LQKENI. The CDR3 is CASSPWTGGASGRGYTF. The CDR3 DNA is TGTGCCAGCTCACCTTGGACAGGGGGCGCTTCCGGGAGGGGCTACACCTTC.

The chain is built from TRBV6-5 and TRBJ1-5; D not resolved. The CDR3 totals 12 residues. V was cut by 8 bases and J by 5 bases, with 10 bases left in between. Germline CDR1 MNHEY, CDR2 SVGAGI. In DNA form, the CDR3 reads TGTGCCAGCCAAGCACTAGATCAGCCCCAGCATTTT. The encoded protein is CASQALDQPQHF.

This clone was seen just once. This chain uses TRBV10-3 with TRBJ1-5; D is perhaps TRBD1 (6 bases). Germline CDR1 and CDR2: ENHRY and SYGVKD. Between the trimmed V and J ends, which lost 0 bases and 0 bases, there was a span of 15 bases. This CDR3 is built from 18 residues. CDR3: CAISESQGGGYSNQPQHF. CDR3 nucleotides: TGTGCCATCAGTGAGTCCCAGGGAGGGGGATATAGCAATCAGCCCCAGCATTTT.

CDR3 DNA: TGTGCCAGCAGCGTAGGACCCGGACAGGGCTATGGCTACACCACCGGGGGGTACACCTTC. It translates to CASSVGPGQGYGYTTGGYTF. The J gene is TRBJ1-2, the V gene TRBV9; 8 nucleotides match TRBD1. The CDR3 loop spans 20 amino acids. Germline values: CDR1 SGDLS, CDR2 YYNGEE. Unmatched junction bases numbered 27, after V lost 0 bases and J lost 11 bases.

This clone was recorded only once. J is TRBJ1-2 and V is TRBV7-6; unclear D gene. Germline assignment: CDR1 SGHVS and CDR2 FNYEAQ. The CDR3 totals 13 residues. Trimming took 3 bases from V and 1 from J, leaving 6 bases between them. CDR3 DNA sequence: TGTGCCAGCAGCTTTAGCCTTAACTATGGCTACACCTTC. Protein product: CASSFSLNYGYTF.

This clone came up a few times. The rearrangement uses TRBV19 and TRBJ1-5; TRBD1 matches 8 bases. From germline, CDR1 is LNHDA and CDR2 SQIVND (reference sequence). Losses at the gene ends were 5 bases for V and 7 bases for J; bases not matched to a gene: 10. The CDR3 is made up of 15 amino acids. CDR3 bases: TGTGCCAGTAGTTCCGGACAGGGCGCGGGGCAGCCCCAGCATTTT. This translates into CASSSGQGAGQPQHF. The full variable domain, completed using reference TRBV19 and TRBJ1-5, is DGGITQSPKYLFRKEGQNVTLSCEQNLNHDAMYWYRQDPGQGLRLIYYSQIVNDFQKGDIAEGYSVSREKKESFPLTVTSAQKNPTAFYLCASSSGQGAGQPQHFGDGTRLSIL.

The chain carries TRBV5-1 and TRBJ2-7; 8 bases are shared with TRBD2. CDR3 length equals 15 residues. The ends lost 2 bases at V and 1 base at J; junction bases unmatched: 5. Germline CDR1 reads SGHRS; CDR2 reads YFSETQ. DNA for the CDR3: TGCGCCAGCAGCTTCACTAGCGGACGGTCCTACGAGCAGTACTTC. Amino acids: CASSFTSGRSYEQYF.

V gene TRBV6-4 combines with J gene TRBJ2-1, with 7 bases lining up with TRBD2. V trimming: 4 bases; J trimming: 1 base; junction bases outside the gene matches: 7. Germline V gene lookup returns CDR1 MRHNA and CDR2 SNTAGT. The CDR3 length is 16 residues. CDR3 amino acids: CASSVAGEGSYNEQFF. The CDR3 DNA is TGTGCCAGCAGTGTTGCGGGGGAAGGGTCCTACAATGAGCAGTTCTTC.

This clone was recorded once. The rearrangement uses TRBV19 and TRBJ1-5, with a possible D match to TRBD1 (5 bases). V lost 5 bases and J lost 7, with 12 bases in between. Germline assignment: CDR1 LNHDA and CDR2 SQIVND (reference sequence). The CDR3 totals 13 residues. The chain's CDR3 is CASSRQGRQPQHF. Written as DNA, the CDR3 is TGTGCCAGTAGTCGGCAGGGTCGACAGCCCCAGCATTTT.

The V gene is TRBV7-3, the J gene TRBJ2-1; 12 bases fit TRBD2. Germline V lookup: CDR1 SGHTA, CDR2 FQGTGA. With V trimmed by 1 base and J by 8 bases, 6 bases remained unmatched. The CDR3 length is 16 residues. The CDR3 bases are TGTGCCAGCAGCTTAAGACCTAGCGGGGGGGCCGATGAGCAGTTCTTC. This codes for CASSLRPSGGADEQFF.

Concerning this clone: In the same sample, other DNA sequences code for this CDR3. The J gene is TRBJ1-1, the V gene TRBV6-5; 7 bases agree with TRBD1. The length of the CDR3 is 13 residues. Germline V gene lookup returns CDR1 MNHEY and CDR2 SVGAGI. J lost 4 bases, V lost 6 bases, and 5 bases had no gene match. The CDR3 spells CASRGQGGTEAFF. The CDR3 DNA follows: TGTGCCAGCAGGGGCCAGGGGGGCACTGAAGCTTTCTTT.

The chain links TRBV6-6 to TRBJ1-1, with a tentative D call TRBD1 (6 bases). Trimming removed 8 bases at V and 8 bases at J, with 12 bases between. The CDR3 has 11 amino acids. Germline CDR1 MNHNY, CDR2 SVGAGI (reference sequence). The CDR3 reads CASGQLVEAFF. The DNA of the CDR3 is TGTGCCAGCGGACAGTTGGTAGAAGCTTTCTTT.

The chain has TRBV12-3 or TRBV12-4 and TRBJ2-5, with TRBD1 matching 10 bases. The CDR3 is 13 amino acids. The J segment lost 4 bases and the V segment lost 8 bases, leaving 4 bases of the junction unmatched. Here the CDR3 DNA reads TGTGCCAGCGGACAGGGGGGAGGAGAGACCCAGTACTTC. It codes for CASGQGGGETQYF.

V usage is TRBV5-1 and J usage is TRBJ2-1; 10 positions match TRBD2. CDR1 and CDR2 from the germline V gene are SGHRS and YFSETQ. Germline trimming cut 0 bases from V and 7 bases from J; bases unmatched to any gene: 10. The CDR3 has 17 residues. The CDR3 nucleotides read TGCGCCAGCAGCTTGGGAGTGGCTAGCGGGGGCCCTAATGAGCAGTTCTTC. Translating it yields CASSLGVASGGPNEQFF.

The rearrangement uses TRBV18 and TRBJ1-6; a possible D gene is TRBD1 (6 bases). V lost 4 bases and J lost 4, with 8 bases in between. Germline CDR1 reads KGHSH; CDR2 reads LQKENI. CDR3 length: 14 residues. This CDR3 reads CASSRDKYNSPLHF. The DNA of the CDR3 is TGTGCCAGCTCACGGGACAAGTATAATTCACCCCTCCACTTT.

The chain has TRBV7-2 and TRBJ2-2, with TRBD2 matching over 10 bases. This CDR3 is 15 amino acids long. V lost 4 bases to trimming and J lost 6 bases; unmatched junction nucleotides: 5. From germline, CDR1 is SGHTA and CDR2 FQGNSA. CDR3 nucleotides: TGTGCCAGCAGCTCAAAGCGGGGGGGCGCCGGGGAGCTGTTTTTT. This translates into CASSSKRGGAGELFF.

V usage is TRBV7-9 and J usage is TRBJ1-4; 10 bases agree with TRBD1. This CDR3 has 15 residues. CDR1 and CDR2 (germline): SEHNR, FQNEAQ (reference sequence). The V segment lost 2 bases and the J segment 6 bases; nucleotides outside the gene matches: 3. The CDR3 DNA follows: TGTGCCAGCAGCTTAATCGGACAGGGGGATGAAAAACTGTTTTTT. Translation gives CASSLIGQGDEKLFF.